A single sample gave rise to the 5 T cell receptor beta chains below, sequenced in a study of blood T cell repertoires in COVID-19. The data were produced by immunoSEQ multiplex PCR, yet TCRdb's version contains in-frame clones alone and is incomplete. The repertoire has a few hundred thousand clones, approximately 80% of them found once; the top ten carry around a tenth. Sequencing was carried out using PBMCs or T cells enriched from blood (not recorded which). The source of these receptors is a middle-aged man who had recovered from COVID-19.

This sequence joins TRBV10-1 and TRBJ1-5; D call uncertain. This CDR3 is 13 amino acids long. Trimming removed 2 bases at V and 3 bases at J, with 5 bases between. CDR1 WNHNN and CDR2 SYGVQD come from the germline V gene (reference sequence). The DNA for the CDR3 is TGCGCCAGCAGTGAGAGCCCCAATCAGCCCCAGCATTTT. Its protein product is CASSESPNQPQHF.

The gene calls are TRBV7-9 and TRBJ1-2, with TRBD1 matching over 7 bases. The germline V gene encodes CDR1 SEHNR and CDR2 FQNEAQ (reference sequence). CDR3 length equals 15 residues. The V segment lost 5 bases and the J segment 0 bases; nucleotides outside the gene matches: 6. The CDR3 DNA reads TGTGCCAGCAGCCCGGACAGGACTTCTAACTATGGCTACACCTTC. It codes for CASSPDRTSNYGYTF.

This sequence joins TRBV19 and TRBJ1-5; tentatively, D is TRBD1 (5 bases). V shed 6 bases and J shed 3 bases, with 12 bases lying between them. The CDR3 runs to 14 residues. Germline V gene lookup returns CDR1 LNHDA and CDR2 SQIVND (reference sequence). The CDR3 is CASSLDSINQPQHF. CDR3 in DNA: TGTGCCAGTAGCCTCGACAGTATCAATCAGCCCCAGCATTTT.

This chain connects TRBV19 to TRBJ1-1; weak D call: TRBD1 (6 bases). The V end lost 2 bases, the J end lost 7 bases, and 14 bases lay between the germline ends. Germline values: CDR1 LNHDA, CDR2 SQIVND (reference sequence). This CDR3 has 14 residues. The CDR3 region is CASSISDSHREAFF. CDR3 sequence (DNA): TGTGCCAGTAGTATATCGGACAGCCACCGTGAAGCTTTCTTT.

The chain is built from TRBV6-5 and TRBJ2-1; D is undetermined. Germline V gene lookup returns CDR1 MNHEY and CDR2 SVGAGI. The CDR3 runs 13 residues. The V gene lost 0 bases and the J gene lost 4 bases, with 4 bases spanning the gap. The CDR3 here is CASSYSLYNEQFF. The DNA of the CDR3 is TGTGCCAGCAGTTACTCCCTTTACAATGAGCAGTTCTTC.